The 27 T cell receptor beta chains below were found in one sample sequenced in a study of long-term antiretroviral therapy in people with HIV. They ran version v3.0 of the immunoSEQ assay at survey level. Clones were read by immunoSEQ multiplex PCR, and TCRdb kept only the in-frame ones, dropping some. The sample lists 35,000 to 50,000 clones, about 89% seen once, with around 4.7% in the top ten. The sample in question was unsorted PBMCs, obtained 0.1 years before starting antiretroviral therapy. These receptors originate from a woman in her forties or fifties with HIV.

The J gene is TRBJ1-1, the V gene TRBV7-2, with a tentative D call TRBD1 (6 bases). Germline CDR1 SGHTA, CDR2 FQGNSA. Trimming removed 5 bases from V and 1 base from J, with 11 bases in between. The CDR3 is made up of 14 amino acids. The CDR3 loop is CASSQDRKNTEAFF. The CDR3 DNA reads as TGTGCCAGCAGCCAGGACAGAAAGAACACTGAAGCTTTCTTT.

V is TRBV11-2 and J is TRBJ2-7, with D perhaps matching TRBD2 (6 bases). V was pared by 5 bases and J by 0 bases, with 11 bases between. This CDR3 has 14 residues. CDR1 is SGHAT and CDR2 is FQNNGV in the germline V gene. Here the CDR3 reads CASSRGTDSYEQYF. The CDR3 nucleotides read TGTGCCAGCAGCCGCGGGACGGACTCCTACGAGCAGTACTTC.

The CDR3 DNA sequence: TGTGCCAGCAGTGGACTAGCGGGGGGTGGCGGGGAGCTGTTTTTT. Translating gives CASSGLAGGGGELFF. This rearrangement joins TRBV2 to TRBJ2-2, with 13 bases identical to TRBD2. J gave up 7 bases and V 4 bases, and 3 bases lay outside the gene matches. The V gene's germline CDR1 is SNHLY and CDR2 FYNNEI. This CDR3 has 15 amino acids. Full variable domain (rest looked up from reference TRBV2 and TRBJ2-2): EPEVTQTPSHQVTQMGQEVILRCVPISNHLYFYWYRQILGQKVEFLVSFYNNEISEKSEIFDDQFSVERPDGSNFTLKIRSTKLEDSAMYFCASSGLAGGGGELFFGEGSRLTVL.

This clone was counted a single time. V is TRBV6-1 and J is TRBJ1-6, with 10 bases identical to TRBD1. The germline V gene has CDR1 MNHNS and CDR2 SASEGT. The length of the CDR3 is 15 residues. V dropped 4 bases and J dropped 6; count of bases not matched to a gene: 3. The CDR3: CASSGGTGVNSPLHF. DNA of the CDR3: TGTGCCAGCAGTGGGGGGACAGGGGTTAATTCACCCCTCCACTTT.

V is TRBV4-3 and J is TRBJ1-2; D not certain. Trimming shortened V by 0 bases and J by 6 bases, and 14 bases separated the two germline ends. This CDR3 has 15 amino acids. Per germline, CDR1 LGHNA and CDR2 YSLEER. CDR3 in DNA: TGCGCCAGCAGCCAAGAAGCTGCGGGGAGTGATGGCTACACCTTC. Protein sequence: CASSQEAAGSDGYTF.

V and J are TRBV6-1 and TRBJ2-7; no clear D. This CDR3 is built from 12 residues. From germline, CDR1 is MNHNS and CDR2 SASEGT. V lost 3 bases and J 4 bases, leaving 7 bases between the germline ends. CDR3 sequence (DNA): TGTGCCAGCAGTGACGTTGGTTACGAGCAGTACTTC. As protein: CASSDVGYEQYF.

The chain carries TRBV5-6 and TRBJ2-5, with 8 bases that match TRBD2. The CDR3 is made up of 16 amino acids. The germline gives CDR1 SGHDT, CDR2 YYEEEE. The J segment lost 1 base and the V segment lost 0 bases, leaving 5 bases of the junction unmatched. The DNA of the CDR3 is TGTGCCAGCAGCTTGGTCGGCGGGGGGCGCCAAGAGACCCAGTACTTC. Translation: CASSLVGGGRQETQYF.

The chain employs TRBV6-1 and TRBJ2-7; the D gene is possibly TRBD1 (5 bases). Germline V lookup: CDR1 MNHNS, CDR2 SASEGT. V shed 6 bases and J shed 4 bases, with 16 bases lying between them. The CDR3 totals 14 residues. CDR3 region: CASRAGTGPYEQYF. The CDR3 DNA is TGTGCCAGCAGGGCCGGCACAGGCCCTTACGAGCAGTACTTC.

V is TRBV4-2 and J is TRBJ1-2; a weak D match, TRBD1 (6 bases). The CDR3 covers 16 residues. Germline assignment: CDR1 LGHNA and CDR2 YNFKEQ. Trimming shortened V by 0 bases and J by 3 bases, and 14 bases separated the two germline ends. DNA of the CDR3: TGTGCCAGCAGCCAAGATAGTACAGGGTTGGACTATGGCTACACCTTC. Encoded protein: CASSQDSTGLDYGYTF.

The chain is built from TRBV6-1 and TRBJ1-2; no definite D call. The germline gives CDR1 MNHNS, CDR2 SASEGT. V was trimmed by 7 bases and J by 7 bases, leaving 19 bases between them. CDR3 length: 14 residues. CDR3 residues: CASNPDQNRVGYTF. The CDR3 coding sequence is TGTGCCAGCAATCCGGACCAAAATAGGGTTGGCTACACCTTC.

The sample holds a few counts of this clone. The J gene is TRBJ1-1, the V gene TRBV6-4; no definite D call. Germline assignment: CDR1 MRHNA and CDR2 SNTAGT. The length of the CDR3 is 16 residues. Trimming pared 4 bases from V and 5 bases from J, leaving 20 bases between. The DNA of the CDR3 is TGTGCCAGCAGTGGGGCGGGCTGGGATCGTGAGACTGAAGCTTTCTTT. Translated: CASSGAGWDRETEAFF.

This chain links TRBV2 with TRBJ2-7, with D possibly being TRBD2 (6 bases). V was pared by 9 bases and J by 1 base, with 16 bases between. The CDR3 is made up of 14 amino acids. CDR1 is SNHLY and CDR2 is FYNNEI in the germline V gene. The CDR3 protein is CASNTPGLSYEQYF. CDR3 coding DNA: TGTGCCAGTAATACACCGGGACTTTCCTACGAGCAGTACTTC. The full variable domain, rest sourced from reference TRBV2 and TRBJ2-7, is EPEVTQTPSHQVTQMGQEVILRCVPISNHLYFYWYRQILGQKVEFLVSFYNNEISEKSEIFDDQFSVERPDGSNFTLKIRSTKLEDSAMYFCASNTPGLSYEQYFGPGTRLTVT.

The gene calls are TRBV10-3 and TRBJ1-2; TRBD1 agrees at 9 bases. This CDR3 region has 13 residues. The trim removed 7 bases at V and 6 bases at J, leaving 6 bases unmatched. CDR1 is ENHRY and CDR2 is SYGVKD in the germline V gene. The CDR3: CAIKQGARNGYTF. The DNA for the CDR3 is TGTGCCATCAAACAGGGGGCGCGAAATGGCTACACCTTC.

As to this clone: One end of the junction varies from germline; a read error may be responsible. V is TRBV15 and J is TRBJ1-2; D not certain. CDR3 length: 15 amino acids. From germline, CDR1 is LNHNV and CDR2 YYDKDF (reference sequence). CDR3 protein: CATNRARALYYGYTF. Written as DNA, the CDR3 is TGTGCCACCAACAGAGCGCGGGCCTTATACTATGGCTACACCTTC. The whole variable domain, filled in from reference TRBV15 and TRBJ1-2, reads DAMVIQNPRYQVTQFGKPVTLSCSQTLNHNVMYWYQQKSSQAPKLLFHYYDKDFNNEADTPDNFQSRRPNTSFCFLDIRSPGLGDTAMYLCATNRARALYYGYTFGSGTRLTVV.

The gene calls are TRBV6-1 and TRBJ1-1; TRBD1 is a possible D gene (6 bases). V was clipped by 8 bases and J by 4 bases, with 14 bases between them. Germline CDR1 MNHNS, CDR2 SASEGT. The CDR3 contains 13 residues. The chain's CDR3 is CASANRDFTEAFF. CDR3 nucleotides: TGTGCCAGCGCTAACAGGGATTTCACTGAAGCTTTCTTT.

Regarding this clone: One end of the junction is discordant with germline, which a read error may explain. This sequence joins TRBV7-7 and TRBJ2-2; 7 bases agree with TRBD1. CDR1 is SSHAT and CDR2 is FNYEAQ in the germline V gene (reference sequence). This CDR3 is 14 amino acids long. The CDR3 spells CASSAGTATGELFF. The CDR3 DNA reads TGTGCTAGCAGCGCCGGGACAGCTACCGGGGAGCTGTTTTTT.

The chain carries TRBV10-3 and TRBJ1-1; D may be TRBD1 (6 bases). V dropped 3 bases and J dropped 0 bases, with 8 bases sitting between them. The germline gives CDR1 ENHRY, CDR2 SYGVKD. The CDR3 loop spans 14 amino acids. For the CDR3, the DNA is TGTGCCATCAGTGAAACAGGGATGAACACTGAAGCTTTCTTT. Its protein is CAISETGMNTEAFF.

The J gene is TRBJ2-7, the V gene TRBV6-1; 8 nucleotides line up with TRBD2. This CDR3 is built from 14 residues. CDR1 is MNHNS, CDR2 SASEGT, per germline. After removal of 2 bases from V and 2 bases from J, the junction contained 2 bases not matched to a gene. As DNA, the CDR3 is TGTGCCAGCAGTGAACTACTAGCGGCCTACGAGCAGTACTTC. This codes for CASSELLAAYEQYF.

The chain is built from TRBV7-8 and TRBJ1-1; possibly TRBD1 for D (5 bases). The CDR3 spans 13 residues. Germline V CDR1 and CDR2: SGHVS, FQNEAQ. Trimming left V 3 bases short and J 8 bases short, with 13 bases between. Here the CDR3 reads CASSLEYRPEAFF. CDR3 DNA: TGTGCCAGCAGCTTGGAATACAGGCCCGAAGCTTTCTTT.

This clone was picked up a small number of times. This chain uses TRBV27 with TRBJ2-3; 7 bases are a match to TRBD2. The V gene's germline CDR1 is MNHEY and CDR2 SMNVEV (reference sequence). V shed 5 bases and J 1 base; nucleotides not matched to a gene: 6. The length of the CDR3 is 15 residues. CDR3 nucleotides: TGTGCCAGCAGTCCCCGGGGAGGGGGCACAGATACGCAGTATTTT. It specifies CASSPRGGGTDTQYF.

CDR3 nucleotide sequence: TGTGCCAGCAGTTGGGACAGGGGCGAAAAACTGTTTTTT. Protein: CASSWDRGEKLFF. V gene TRBV6-5 combines with J gene TRBJ1-4; 10 bases align to TRBD1. This CDR3 is built from 13 residues. V lost 4 bases and J lost 8; bases outside the gene matches: 1. Germline V gene sequence: CDR1 MNHEY, CDR2 SVGAGI.

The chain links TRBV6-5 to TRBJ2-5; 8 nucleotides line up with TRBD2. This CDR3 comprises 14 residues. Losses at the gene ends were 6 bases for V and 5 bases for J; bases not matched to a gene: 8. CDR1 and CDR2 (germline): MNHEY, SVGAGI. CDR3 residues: CASRGSGGRETQYF. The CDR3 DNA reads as TGTGCCAGCAGGGGCTCGGGAGGGCGTGAGACCCAGTACTTC.

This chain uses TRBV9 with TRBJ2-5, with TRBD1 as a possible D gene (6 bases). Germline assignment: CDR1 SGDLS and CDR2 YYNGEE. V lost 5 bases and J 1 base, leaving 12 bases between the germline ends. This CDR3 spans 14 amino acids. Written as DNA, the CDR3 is TGTGCCAGCAGTCCCAGGGGTTTCCAAGAGACCCAGTACTTC. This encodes CASSPRGFQETQYF.

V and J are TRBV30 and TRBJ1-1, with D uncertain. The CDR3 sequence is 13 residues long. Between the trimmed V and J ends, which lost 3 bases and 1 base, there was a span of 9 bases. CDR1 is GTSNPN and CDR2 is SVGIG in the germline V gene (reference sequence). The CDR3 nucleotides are TGTGCCTGGAGCGGGTTCTCGAACACTGAAGCTTTCTTT. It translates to CAWSGFSNTEAFF.

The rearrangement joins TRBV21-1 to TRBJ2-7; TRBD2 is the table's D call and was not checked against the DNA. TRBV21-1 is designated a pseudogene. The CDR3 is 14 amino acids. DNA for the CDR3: TGTGCCAGCGCTCCTGAGTCTCCCTCCTACGAGCAGTACTTC. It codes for CASAPESPSYEQYF.

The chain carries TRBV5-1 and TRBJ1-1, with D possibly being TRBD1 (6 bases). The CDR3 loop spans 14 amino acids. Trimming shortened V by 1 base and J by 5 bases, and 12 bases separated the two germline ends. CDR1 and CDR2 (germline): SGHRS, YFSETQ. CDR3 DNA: TGCGCCAGCAGCTTGTTGGACAGTAGGACTGAAGCTTTCTTT. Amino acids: CASSLLDSRTEAFF.

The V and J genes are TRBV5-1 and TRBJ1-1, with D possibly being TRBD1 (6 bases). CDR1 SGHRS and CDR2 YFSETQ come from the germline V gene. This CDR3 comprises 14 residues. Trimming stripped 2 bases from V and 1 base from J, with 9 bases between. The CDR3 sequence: CASSFYRENTEAFF. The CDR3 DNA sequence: TGCGCCAGCAGCTTTTACAGGGAGAACACTGAAGCTTTCTTT.